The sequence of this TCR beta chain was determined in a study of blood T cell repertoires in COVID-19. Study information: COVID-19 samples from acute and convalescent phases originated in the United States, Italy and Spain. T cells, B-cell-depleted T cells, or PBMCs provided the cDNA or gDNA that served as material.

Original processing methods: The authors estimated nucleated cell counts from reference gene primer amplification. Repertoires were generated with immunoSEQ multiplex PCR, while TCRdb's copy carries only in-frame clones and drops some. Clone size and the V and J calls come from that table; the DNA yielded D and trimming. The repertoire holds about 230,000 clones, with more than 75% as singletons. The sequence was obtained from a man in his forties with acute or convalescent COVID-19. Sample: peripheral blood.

CDR3: CASSFFRDSHTEAFF. CDR3 nucleotide sequence: TGTGCCAGTAGTTTTTTCCGGGACAGTCACACTGAAGCTTTCTTT. The chain joins TRBV19 to TRBJ1-1, with 7 bases fitting TRBD1. The trim removed 5 bases at V and 3 bases at J, leaving 9 bases unmatched. The CDR3 length is 15 residues. CDR1 is LNHDA, CDR2 SQIVND, per germline (reference sequence).